The T cell receptor beta chain under discussion was sequenced for a study of blood T cells in healthy people across ages (dated by TCRdb to between 2015 and 2016). Concerning the study at large: Template switching captured roughly one uniquely barcoded TCR beta cDNA molecule per two T cells in model experiments. The study measured age-related changes in TCR beta repertoire diversity using deep sequencing normalized with unique cDNA molecular identifiers. To avoid experimental bias, donors of different ages were randomly spread across the sequencing lanes. For two donors (one aged 18 to 30 and one aged 80 or older), the study analyzed two additional independent replicas of 1 million unique cDNA reads from the same blood draw. The donors were split into four age groups: young (average about 16 years), middle-aged (39), aged (about 56) and long-lived (over 75).

CDR1 and CDR2 were assigned from the germline V gene as ENHRY and SYGVKD. The cysteine opens and the phenylalanine closes a CDR3 of 15 amino acids. Only CDR3 DNA remains: 45 bases, in frame from the first base. The germline ends are 10 bases apart after V is trimmed by 0 bases and J by 4 bases. Library preparation was by 5' RACE. The data were produced on an Illumina HiSeq 2500. The second PCR ran for about 6 to 12 cycles and used a J-beta primer mix along with a sample-barcoded 5' primer. A template-switch 5' adaptor carrying 12 random nucleotides introduced a unique molecular identifier onto each TCR beta cDNA molecule. Each sample yielded at least 3 million CDR3-containing paired-end reads. All of the RNA was converted into first-strand cDNA using the Mint cDNA synthesis kit, with a TRBC-specific oligonucleotide serving as the primer. After uracil-DNA glycosylase treatment, a first 18-cycle PCR used universal primers M1SS and BC2_uni_R on all cDNA. The source study handled its data this way. Normalization of each sample was performed by random selection of 1 million high-quality reads, each carrying a distinct molecular identifier. Instead of being binned into consensus sequences, reads that shared molecular identifiers were thrown out. MiTCR, run with a Q25 quality threshold and the strictest error-elimination algorithm, handled CDR3 identification, clonotype clustering and error correction. Lower-bound total TCR beta diversity was estimated with a nonparametric unseen species model using Euler transformation. TCRdb passed the public sequencing reads through fastp at Q25 and MiXCR, retaining productive beta sequences. Rows with one shared CDR3 protein collapse into an entry with the most common genes and DNA. What appears here as the V and J calls and clone size reflects TCRdb's work, not the paper's. Across this sample there are 1.4 million or so distinct CDR3 sequences, with less than 45% seen only once. The ten largest clones represent about 3.8% of the sample.

As for this clonotype: Its antigen specificity is not known. No base quality information exists; no much larger clone differs at one position.

Beyond this particular receptor, the publication reports: Estimates of total diversity from one million sequenced T cells were regarded as lower bounds and underestimates. The long-lived group showed more naive CD4+ T cells, fewer expanded clones and increased TCR diversity than the aged group, suggesting age selection. There was a strong correlation between observed TCR beta diversity and the percentage of naive T cells measured by flow cytometry. As age increased, observed TCR beta diversity per million T cells dropped in a roughly linear way, and a significant reduction was already evident by age around 41. Bulk unsorted PBMC profiling prevented conclusive comparison of naive and antigen-experienced compartments. Because donor CMV infection status was unknown, age-related changes in expanded clonotypes were potentially confounded.

Donors were a few dozen systemically healthy Caucasian individuals from Russia aged roughly 6 to 90 years. Each donor gave 8 to 10 milliliters of peripheral blood, collected into EDTA-treated Vacutainer tubes. Ficoll-Paque density-gradient centrifugation was used to isolate PBMCs, with at least 6 million per sample. Trizol reagent was used to extract total RNA from the PBMCs, yielding at least 5.5 micrograms per sample. For every donor, an aliquot of PBMCs went through flow cytometry to measure the percentages of naive CD45RAhigh/CD27high T cells. The clonotype was recovered from a woman between 18 and 29 years old in good health. Recombination connected TRBV10-3 to TRBJ2-1, with a tentative D gene TRBD2 over 6 matching bases. The sample taken for sequencing was blood. CDR3 protein: CAISESGEAYNEQFF. The DNA reads as follows: TGTGCCATCAGTGAGTCGGGGGAGGCTTACAATGAGCAGTTCTTC.